This TCR beta chain was captured in a study of cytomegalovirus exposure and HLA in healthy donors. The CDR3 sequence is 12 residues long. CDR1 and CDR2 (germline): MNHEY, SMNVEV (reference sequence). V was pared by 8 bases and J by 4 bases, with 8 bases between. Sequenced by immunoSEQ multiplex PCR; TCRdb stores in-frame clones only, minus some. The sample lists more than 300,000 clones; around 86% were seen once. J is TRBJ1-4 and V is TRBV27; TRBD1 is a possible D gene (6 bases). The sample was PBMCs. This receptor was taken from a woman aged 18-29 years in good health and CMV-seronegative. The CDR3 loop reads CASSRGNEKLFF. CDR3 DNA: TGTGCCAGCTCCAGGGGTAATGAAAAACTGTTTTTT.